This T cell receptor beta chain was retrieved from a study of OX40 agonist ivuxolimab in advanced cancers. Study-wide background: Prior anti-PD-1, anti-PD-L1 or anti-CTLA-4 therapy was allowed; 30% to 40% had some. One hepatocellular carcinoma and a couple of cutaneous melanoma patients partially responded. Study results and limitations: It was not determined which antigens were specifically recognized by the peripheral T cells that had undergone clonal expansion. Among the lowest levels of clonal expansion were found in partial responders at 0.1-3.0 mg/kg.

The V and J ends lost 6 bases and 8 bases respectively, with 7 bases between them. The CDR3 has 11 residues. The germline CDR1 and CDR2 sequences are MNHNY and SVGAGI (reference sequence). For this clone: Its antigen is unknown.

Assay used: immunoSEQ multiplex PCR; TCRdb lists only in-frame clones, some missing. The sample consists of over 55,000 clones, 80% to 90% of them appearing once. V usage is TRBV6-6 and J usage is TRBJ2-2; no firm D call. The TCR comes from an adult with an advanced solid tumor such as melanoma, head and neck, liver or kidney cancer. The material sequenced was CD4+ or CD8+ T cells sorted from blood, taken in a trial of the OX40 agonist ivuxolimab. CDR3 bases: TGTGCCAGCAGGACGGCTGGGGAGCTGTTTTTT. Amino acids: CASRTAGELFF.